This TCR beta chain stems from a study of blood T cell repertoires in COVID-19. About the research overall: PBMCs, B-cell-depleted T cells, or T cells were the source of the cDNA or gDNA that made up the material.

Trimming cost V 7 bases and J 4 bases, with 10 bases left between them. Germline CDR1 reads SNHLY; CDR2 reads FYNNEI. This CDR3 is built from 12 residues. Authors' data handling: Scientists estimated how many nucleated cells there were by amplifying reference gene primers. The protocol was immunoSEQ multiplex PCR, while the TCRdb copy is restricted to in-frame clones and leaves out a portion. V and J calls and clone size are given by that table; D and trimming were obtained from the DNA. Of approximately 270,000 clones listed, approximately 85% are singletons. This study enrolled people aged 18 to 89 from about 26 US geographic areas. Cohort 3 recovery required two negative PCRs, clearance, or symptom resolution.

The receptor comes from a woman aged 25 to 45 who had recovered from COVID-19. Sequences were obtained from PBMCs or T cells enriched from blood (not recorded which). This sequence joins TRBV2 and TRBJ1-1; D remains unclear. The CDR3 DNA sequence: TGTGCCAGCATACGTAGCCTCACTGAAGCTTTCTTT. Its translation: CASIRSLTEAFF.